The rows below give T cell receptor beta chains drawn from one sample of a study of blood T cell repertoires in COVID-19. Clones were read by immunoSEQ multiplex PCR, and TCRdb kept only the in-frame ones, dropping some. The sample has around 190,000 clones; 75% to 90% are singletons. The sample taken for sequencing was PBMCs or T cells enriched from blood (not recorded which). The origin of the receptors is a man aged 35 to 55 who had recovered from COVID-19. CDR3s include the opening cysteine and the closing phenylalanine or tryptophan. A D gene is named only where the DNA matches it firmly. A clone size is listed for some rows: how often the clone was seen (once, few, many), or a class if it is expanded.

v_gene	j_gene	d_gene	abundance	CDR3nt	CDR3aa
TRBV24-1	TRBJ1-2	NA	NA	TGTGCCACCAGTTCAGATCCCTATGGCTACACCTTC	CATSSDPYGYTF
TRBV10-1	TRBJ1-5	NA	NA	TGCGCCAGCAGTGCGACGGGTCATCAGCCCCAGCATTTT	CASSATGHQPQHF
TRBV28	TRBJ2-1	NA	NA	TGTGCCAGCAGTGCCGGGACAAATTCCTACAATGAGCAGTTCTTC	CASSAGTNSYNEQFF
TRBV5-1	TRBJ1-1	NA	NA	TGCGCCAGCAGCTTAGATTCGAGTACTGAAGCTTTCTTT	CASSLDSSTEAFF
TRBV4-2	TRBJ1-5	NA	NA	TGTGCCAGCAGCCAAGATAGGAGACAGTTCAATCAGCCCCAGCATTTT	CASSQDRRQFNQPQHF
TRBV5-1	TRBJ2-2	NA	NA	TGCGCCAGCCGTAATCACCCCCGCGGAAGCGGGAACACCGGGGAGCTGTTTTTT	CASRNHPRGSGNTGELFF
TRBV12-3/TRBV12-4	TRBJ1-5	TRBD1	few	TGTGCCAGCAACAGGGGCCTTAATCAGCCCCAGCATTTT	CASNRGLNQPQHF
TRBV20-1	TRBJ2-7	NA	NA	TGCAGTGCTAGATCGGGGAACGAGCAGTACTTC	CSARSGNEQYF
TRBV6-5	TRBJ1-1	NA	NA	TGTGCCAGCAGTTACTCTGGCAAGGAAGCTTTCTTT	CASSYSGKEAFF
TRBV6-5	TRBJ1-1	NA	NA	TGTGCCAGCAGTCTCCGCGACAGGAACACTGAAGCTTTCTTT	CASSLRDRNTEAFF
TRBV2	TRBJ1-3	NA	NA	TGTGCCAGCAGTGAAGCGCTTCGGCGCGGGAGGGGGTATGGAAACACCATATATTTT	CASSEALRRGRGYGNTIYF
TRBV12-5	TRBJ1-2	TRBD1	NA	TGTGCTAGTGGGTCTCGACAGGGGTATGGCTACACCTTC	CASGSRQGYGYTF
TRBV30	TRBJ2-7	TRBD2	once	TGTGCCTGGAGTAGGAGCGGGAGGGGCGAGCAGTACTTC	CAWSRSGRGEQYF
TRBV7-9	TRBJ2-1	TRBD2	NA	TGTGCCAGCAGCCCTCTGGGTAGCGGGGGCTACAATGAGCAGTTCTTC	CASSPLGSGGYNEQFF
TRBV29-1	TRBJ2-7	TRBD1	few	TGCAGCATTGAAGCGGGACAGGGGTACCTCCTACGTCTCTACGAGCAGTACTTC	CSIEAGQGYLLRLYEQYF
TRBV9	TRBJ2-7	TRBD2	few	TGTGCCAGCAGCGTGAGCGGTAGCGGGAGCGGCGAGCAGTACTTC	CASSVSGSGSGEQYF